The clone carrying this T cell receptor (beta chain) was counted at least ten times. Its antigen is unidentified. The data originate from a study of T cells after yellow fever vaccination. Findings and caveats of the study: There was a possibility that FACS-sorted repertoires contained abundant clonotypes contaminating from the bulk population.

Via MiXCR, TCRdb re-called the 5' RACE reads, giving one row per CDR3 protein. The sample consists of about 240,000 distinct CDR3 sequences, roughly 4% of them appearing once. Germline CDR1 is SGHVS and CDR2 is FNYEAQ. V dropped 4 bases and J dropped 1 base, with 9 bases sitting between them. This CDR3 has 14 residues. The TCR comes from a man between 18 and 29 years old who received the YFV17D yellow fever vaccine. The chain uses TRBV7-6 and TRBJ2-3; D gene ambiguous. Sequencing was performed on PBMCs, taken 15 days after the yellow fever booster vaccination. Here the CDR3 DNA reads TGTGCCAGCAGCTCCTATGAGGGCACAGATACGCAGTATTTT. Encoded protein: CASSSYEGTDTQYF.